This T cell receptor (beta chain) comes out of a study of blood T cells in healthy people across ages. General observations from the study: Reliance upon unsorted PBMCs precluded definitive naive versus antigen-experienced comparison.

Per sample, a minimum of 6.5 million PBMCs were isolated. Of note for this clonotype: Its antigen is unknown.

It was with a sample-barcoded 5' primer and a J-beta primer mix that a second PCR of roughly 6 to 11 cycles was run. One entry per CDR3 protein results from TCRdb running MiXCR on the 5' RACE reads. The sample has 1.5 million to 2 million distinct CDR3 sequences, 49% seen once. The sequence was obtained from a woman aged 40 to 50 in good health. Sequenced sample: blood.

For the CDR3, the DNA is TGTGCCAGCAGTTACGAAACTCCGGGACAGGGAATCTACGAGCAGTACTTC. Translation: CASSYETPGQGIYEQYF. V is TRBV6-6 and J is TRBJ2-7, with 9 nucleotides matching TRBD1. J gave up 3 bases and V 2 bases, and 11 bases lay outside the gene matches. CDR1 and CDR2 from the germline V gene are MNHNY and SVGAGI (reference sequence). The CDR3 extends over 17 amino acids.